This T cell receptor (beta chain) originates from a study of T cells in tumors after PD-1 blockade. Background on the study: On average, peripheral blood gave about 120,000 TCR templates and 35,000 to 40,000 unique clonotypes.

The CDR3 is made up of 15 amino acids. J lost 1 base, V lost 6 bases, and 8 bases had no gene match. CDR1 is LNHDA and CDR2 is SQIVND in the germline V gene (reference sequence). The method was immunoSEQ multiplex PCR; TCRdb's version includes in-frame clones alone and lacks a portion of them. The sample includes some 25,000 clones, about 82% seen only once; the top ten take around 12%. The rearrangement uses TRBV19 and TRBJ2-5; TRBD1 matches 7 bases. Specimen: PBMCs, collected after anti-PD-1 treatment. The receptor's source is a human donor with basal cell carcinoma. This CDR3 reads CASSVPQGSQETQYF. CDR3 nucleotide sequence: TGTGCCAGTAGCGTCCCACAGGGGTCCCAAGAGACCCAGTACTTC.